This TCR beta chain is from a study of control samples from healthy donors and cancer patients. Here immunoSEQ multiplex PCR was the method, and the copy in TCRdb shows in-frame clones only, minus some. The sample lists fewer than 6,000 clones, approximately 85% seen once, with 7.1% in the top ten. The CDR3 has 14 amino acids. V was cut by 0 bases and J by 8 bases, with 8 bases left in between. CDR1 and CDR2 (germline): LNHNV, YYDKDF (reference sequence). The sequenced sample was formalin-fixed, paraffin-embedded tissue. V and J are TRBV15 and TRBJ1-6; no firm D call. The clonotype was recovered from a female donor with lung cancer. Here the CDR3 reads CATSRDGVDSPLHF. DNA of the CDR3: TGTGCCACCAGCAGAGATGGGGTAGATTCACCCCTCCACTTT.